Listed below are T cell receptor beta chains from one sample, sequenced in a study of shared clonotypes between healthy human individuals. Libraries were prepared by immunoSEQ multiplex PCR; TCRdb keeps only in-frame clonotypes and omits some of them. The sample includes about 680,000 clones, around 92% seen only once; the top ten take roughly 22%. Sequenced: naive CD8+ T cells sorted from blood. These receptor sequences come from a man aged 30-40 years in good health. Each CDR3 is given with its conserved first and last residue. A D gene is named only where the DNA matches it firmly. Expanded clones are given a class, and other clones once, few, many or no size at all.

cdr3_nt: TGTGCCAGTAGTACCCTCCCGGGACAGGGATCCGGGGAGCTGTTTTTT
cdr3_aa: CASSTLPGQGSGELFF
j_call: TRBJ2-2
v_call: TRBV19
cdr3_length: 16
d_call: TRBD1
clone_size: NA

cdr3_nt: TGTGCCAGCAGTTACTCTGGGACCGGCCGTGAAGCTTTCTTT
cdr3_aa: CASSYSGTGREAFF
j_call: TRBJ1-1
v_call: TRBV6-5
cdr3_length: 14
d_call: NA
clone_size: NA

cdr3_nt: TGTGCCAGCAGCTCACTTAGCGGCCAAGAGACCCAGTACTTC
cdr3_aa: CASSSLSGQETQYF
j_call: TRBJ2-5
v_call: TRBV5-5
cdr3_length: 14
d_call: NA
clone_size: once

cdr3_nt: TGTGCCTTTAAACGGCGACTAGCGGTAACAGATACGCAGTATTTT
cdr3_aa: CAFKRRLAVTDTQYF
j_call: TRBJ2-3
v_call: TRBV30
cdr3_length: 15
d_call: TRBD2
clone_size: NA

cdr3_nt: TGTGCCAGCAGCTTGGAAGGATCTGGATATGGCTACACCTTC
cdr3_aa: CASSLEGSGYGYTF
j_call: TRBJ1-2
v_call: TRBV5-6
cdr3_length: 14
d_call: NA
clone_size: NA

cdr3_nt: TGTGCCAGCAGCTTAAGTAGGGGGCGCGGGGAGCTGTTTTTT
cdr3_aa: CASSLSRGRGELFF
j_call: TRBJ2-2
v_call: TRBV7-9
cdr3_length: 14
d_call: TRBD1
clone_size: NA

cdr3_nt: TGCAGCGCGACTAGTCTCTCCTACAATGAGCAGTTCTTC
cdr3_aa: CSATSLSYNEQFF
j_call: TRBJ2-1
v_call: TRBV29-1
cdr3_length: 13
d_call: NA
clone_size: NA

cdr3_nt: TGTGCCAGTCACCCTGGACTAGCGGGAGGGACCTACAATGAGCAGTTCTTC
cdr3_aa: CASHPGLAGGTYNEQFF
j_call: TRBJ2-1
v_call: TRBV27
cdr3_length: 17
d_call: TRBD2
clone_size: NA

cdr3_nt: TGTGCCAGCACCCTAGACAGTCACACCGGGGAGCTGTTTTTT
cdr3_aa: CASTLDSHTGELFF
j_call: TRBJ2-2
v_call: TRBV28
cdr3_length: 14
d_call: NA
clone_size: NA

cdr3_nt: TGTGCCAGTAGTATCCCAGGGCTCGGGGAGCTGTTTTTT
cdr3_aa: CASSIPGLGELFF
j_call: TRBJ2-2
v_call: TRBV19
cdr3_length: 13
d_call: NA
clone_size: NA

cdr3_nt: TGTGCCAGCAGTTATTTTGACGGACGCACAGATACGCAGTATTTT
cdr3_aa: CASSYFDGRTDTQYF
j_call: TRBJ2-3
v_call: TRBV6-5
cdr3_length: 15
d_call: NA
clone_size: NA

cdr3_nt: TGTGCCAGCAGGGGAGACTCTGGCTACACCTTC
cdr3_aa: CASRGDSGYTF
j_call: TRBJ1-2
v_call: TRBV6-4
cdr3_length: 11
d_call: NA
clone_size: NA

cdr3_nt: TGTGCCAGCAGTTTAAGGTCCGATAACTATGGCTACACCTTC
cdr3_aa: CASSLRSDNYGYTF
j_call: TRBJ1-2
v_call: TRBV27
cdr3_length: 14
d_call: NA
clone_size: NA

cdr3_nt: TGTGCCAGTAAGCTCATGGAGGGGACTGAAGCTTTCTTT
cdr3_aa: CASKLMEGTEAFF
j_call: TRBJ1-1
v_call: TRBV19
cdr3_length: 13
d_call: NA
clone_size: once

cdr3_nt: TGTGCCAGCACGGACAGAACCTACAATGAGCAGTTCTTC
cdr3_aa: CASTDRTYNEQFF
j_call: TRBJ2-1
v_call: TRBV6-1
cdr3_length: 13
d_call: NA
clone_size: once

cdr3_nt: TGTGCCAGCAGCTTATTTCGGACTAGCGGGAGTCCCACGCAGTATTTT
cdr3_aa: CASSLFRTSGSPTQYF
j_call: TRBJ2-3
v_call: TRBV7-9
cdr3_length: 16
d_call: TRBD2
clone_size: NA

cdr3_nt: TGTGCCAGCAGCTTTCCTCAGGGGAGGGAGCAGTACTTC
cdr3_aa: CASSFPQGREQYF
j_call: TRBJ2-7
v_call: TRBV7-9
cdr3_length: 13
d_call: NA
clone_size: NA

cdr3_nt: TGTGCCAGCAGTTTATTCCGGACACTGAACACTGAAGCTTTCTTT
cdr3_aa: CASSLFRTLNTEAFF
j_call: TRBJ1-1
v_call: TRBV28
cdr3_length: 15
d_call: NA
clone_size: NA

cdr3_nt: TGTGCCAGCAGCTTAGACAGATATCAGCCCCAGCATTTT
cdr3_aa: CASSLDRYQPQHF
j_call: TRBJ1-5
v_call: TRBV7-2
cdr3_length: 13
d_call: NA
clone_size: NA